This record concerns one T cell receptor beta chain sequence. This sample stems from a study of CD8 T cells in Susac syndrome. Per germline, CDR1 MNHEY and CDR2 SVGEGT. CDR3 size: 16 residues. V lost 6 bases and J lost 1, with 15 bases in between. The authors reverse transcribed roughly 0.5 to 1 ug RNA with random hexamers. TCRdb re-called the immunoSEQ multiplex PCR reads with MiXCR, one entry per CDR3 protein. The sample lists 250,000 to 300,000 distinct CDR3 sequences, about 88% occurring once. The receptor was isolated from a human donor with multiple sclerosis. Sequencing was done on a sample of CD8+ T cells from PBMCs. The rearrangement joins TRBV6-2 or TRBV6-3 to TRBJ2-2; maybe TRBD1 (7 bases). The CDR3 DNA reads TGTGCCAGCAGCCTCACGGGGGACAGGAACACCGGGGAGCTGTTTTTT. It specifies CASSLTGDRNTGELFF.